These 29 T cell receptor beta chains were all obtained from the same sample, sequenced in a study of T cells expressing NK-cell markers (dated by TCRdb to 2018 to 2020). Library preparation was by 5' RACE. These reads were obtained on an Illumina HiSeq 2000. TCRdb reprocessed the raw reads; every CDR3 protein sequence is a single record, and DNA is not supplied. The sample table records roughly 150,000 distinct CDR3 sequences. The ten largest clones represent about 18% of the sample. The source material was blood T cells: a sorted CD56 or NKG2C T cell subset, CD4+ or CD8+ T cells, or bulk PBMC T cells (not recorded which). These receptors all come from a woman aged 18 to 75 in good health.

CDR3 region: CSVVWAGGSYTF. The chain employs TRBV29-1 and TRBJ1-2; TCRdb calls TRBD1, which cannot be checked without DNA. This CDR3 is built from 12 residues. Germline V CDR1 and CDR2: SQVTM, ANQGSEA.

The chain links TRBV10-3 to TRBJ1-2. Germline lookup yields CDR1 ENHRY and CDR2 SYGVKD. The length of the CDR3 is 12 residues. CDR3 sequence reads: CASQRRDYGYTF.

The CDR3 spells CASSGRASPLHF. The V and J genes are TRBV6-1 and TRBJ1-6. This CDR3 region has 12 residues. CDR1 and CDR2 from the germline V gene are MNHNS and SASEGT.

The CDR3 reads CASSFRGLAGAEAKNIQYF. The genes are TRBV5-4 and TRBJ2-4; the D call from TCRdb, TRBD2, cannot be confirmed without DNA. CDR3 length: 19 amino acids. The V gene's germline CDR1 is SGHNT and CDR2 YYREEE (reference sequence). Full variable domain (rest looked up from reference TRBV5-4 and TRBJ2-4): ETGVTQSPTHLIKTRGQQVTLRCSSQSGHNTVSWYQQALGQGPQFIFQYYREEENGRGNFPPRFSGLQFPNYSSELNVNALELDDSALYLCASSFRGLAGAEAKNIQYFGAGTRLSVL.

The chain uses TRBV7-3 and TRBJ2-7. Germline V gene data show CDR1 as SGHTA and CDR2 as FQGTGA. The CDR3 has 14 amino acids. This chain's CDR3 is CASSLSTSSYEQYF.

The chain is built from TRBV11-2 and TRBJ1-1; TCRdb lists TRBD1, though no DNA is available to test this call. Per germline, CDR1 SGHAT and CDR2 FQNNGV. This CDR3 is 14 amino acids long. The chain's CDR3 is CASSTSGANTEAFF.

The chain combines TRBV5-1 with TRBJ2-2. CDR3 size: 15 residues. CDR1 and CDR2 (germline): SGHRS, YFSETQ. This chain's CDR3 is CASSLSGSNTGELFF.

This chain links TRBV12-3 or TRBV12-4 with TRBJ1-4; TCRdb's D gene call, TRBD1, goes unchecked for lack of DNA. The CDR3 loop spans 16 amino acids. The CDR3 spells CASSFLQGTMGEKLFF.

The V gene is TRBV4-1, the J gene TRBJ2-1; without DNA, the TCRdb call of TRBD2 cannot be checked. This CDR3 is built from 16 residues. Germline assignment: CDR1 MGHRA and CDR2 YSYEKL. Here the CDR3 reads CASSQDLLADYNEQFF.

The CDR3 loop reads CASSDGQGEAFF. The V and J genes are TRBV5-1 and TRBJ1-1; there is no DNA to check the TCRdb D call of TRBD1. From germline, CDR1 is SGHRS and CDR2 YFSETQ. The CDR3 consists of 12 residues.

The chain couples TRBV6-1 to TRBJ2-5; there is no DNA to check the TCRdb D call of TRBD1. The CDR3 is 14 amino acids. Germline CDR1 reads MNHNS; CDR2 reads SASEGT. This CDR3 reads CASSETGHQETQYF.

The chain employs TRBV5-4 and TRBJ1-1. The CDR3 has 12 residues. Germline V gene data show CDR1 as SGHNT and CDR2 as YYREEE (reference sequence). CDR3 region: CASSWENTEAFF.

The chain links TRBV9 to TRBJ2-1. The CDR3 is 14 residues long. In germline, CDR1 is SGDLS, CDR2 YYNGEE. The CDR3 loop reads CASSVEGTWGEQFF.

The chain employs TRBV10-3 and TRBJ2-3. The CDR3 is 14 residues long. Germline CDR1 and CDR2: ENHRY and SYGVKD. The CDR3 spells CAISESMYTDTQYF.

The chain recombines TRBV28 with TRBJ2-3; the TCRdb call, TRBD2, lacks DNA for checking. Germline V gene data show CDR1 as MDHEN and CDR2 as SYDVKM. The CDR3 contains 14 residues. The CDR3 is CASAPGGRVNTQYF. Using reference TRBV28 and TRBJ2-3 for the parts outside the CDR3, the full variable domain is DVKVTQSSRYLVKRTGEKVFLECVQDMDHENMFWYRQDPGLGLRLIYFSYDVKMKEKGDIPEGYSVSREKKERFSLILESASTNQTSMYLCASAPGGRVNTQYFGPGTRLTVL.

J is TRBJ2-5 and V is TRBV7-9; TCRdb reports TRBD1, a call that lacks DNA to check it against. Germline V gene lookup returns CDR1 SEHNR and CDR2 FQNEAQ (reference sequence). The CDR3 has 15 amino acids. CDR3 sequence reads: CASSPGQGDMETQYF.

The chain joins TRBV11-1 to TRBJ1-2; the D call of TRBD1 rests on TCRdb alone, since no DNA is present to check it. The CDR3 runs 13 residues. Per the germline V gene, CDR1 is SGHAT and CDR2 is FQDESV (reference sequence). The CDR3 protein is CASSAGFKDGYTF.

This sequence joins TRBV29-1 and TRBJ2-1. Germline-derived CDR1 and CDR2 are SQVTM and ANQGSEA. This CDR3 region has 13 residues. CDR3 amino acids: CSVEGSRDNEQFF.

V and J are TRBV11-2 and TRBJ2-3. Germline V gene lookup returns CDR1 SGHAT and CDR2 FQNNGV. The CDR3 contains 15 residues. This chain's CDR3 is CASSLAIYVTDTQYF.

The V and J genes are TRBV6-1 and TRBJ2-3; the D call of TRBD2 rests on TCRdb alone, since no DNA is present to check it. This CDR3 comprises 16 residues. Germline assignment: CDR1 MNHNS and CDR2 SASEGT. CDR3 residues: CASRLLANEYEDTQYF.

The rearrangement links TRBV20-1 to TRBJ2-1; lacking DNA, the TRBD2 call made by TCRdb goes unchecked. The CDR3 has 15 residues. CDR1 DFQATT and CDR2 SNEGSKA come from the germline V gene (reference sequence). The CDR3 spells CSALLPAGSYNEQFF.

V is TRBV20-1 and J is TRBJ1-1. The length of the CDR3 is 15 residues. Germline lookup yields CDR1 DFQATT and CDR2 SNEGSKA (reference sequence). The CDR3 loop reads CSARDHTYMNTEAFF.

The gene calls are TRBV9 and TRBJ2-3. The length of the CDR3 is 13 residues. CDR1 and CDR2 (germline): SGDLS, YYNGEE. Here the CDR3 reads CASSVDRTGTQYF.

The chain carries TRBV7-8 and TRBJ2-5; the D gene TCRdb calls, TRBD2, cannot be checked with no DNA. Germline assignment: CDR1 SGHVS and CDR2 FQNEAQ. The CDR3 runs 16 residues. CDR3 sequence: CASSLVGAGVQETQYF.

The genes are TRBV29-1 and TRBJ2-5; as DNA is missing, the TRBD1 call by TCRdb cannot be tested. Germline V gene sequence: CDR1 SQVTM, CDR2 ANQGSEA. The CDR3 runs to 14 residues. The CDR3 loop is CSAPGQGWVETQYF. Complete variable domain (other parts from reference TRBV29-1 and TRBJ2-5): SAVISQKPSRDICQRGTSLTIQCQVDSQVTMMFWYRQQPGQSLTLIATANQGSEATYESGFVIDKFPISRPNLTFSTLTVSNMSPEDSSIYLCSAPGQGWVETQYFGPGTRLLVL.

This chain links TRBV10-2 with TRBJ2-7; TCRdb picks TRBD1, but there is no DNA to check that call. The germline CDR1 and CDR2 sequences are WSHSY and SAAADI. This CDR3 contains 13 residues. CDR3 amino acids: CASPGTKDYEQYF.

The chain carries TRBV20-1 and TRBJ2-7; TCRdb names TRBD2, which stays unverified in the absence of DNA. This CDR3 region has 11 residues. Germline V gene data show CDR1 as DFQATT and CDR2 as SNEGSKA (reference sequence). CDR3 amino acids: CSSGIREEQYF.

The V call is TRBV18, the J call TRBJ2-7. The CDR3 sequence is 12 residues long. Germline CDR1 is KGHSH and CDR2 is LQKENI. CDR3: CASSPRIYEQYF. Drawing the rest from reference TRBV18 and TRBJ2-7, the complete variable domain is NAGVMQNPRHLVRRRGQEARLRCSPMKGHSHVYWYRQLPEEGLKFMVYLQKENIIDESGMPKERFSAEFPKEGPSILRIQQVVRGDSAAYFCASSPRIYEQYFGPGTRLTVT.

This chain uses TRBV19 with TRBJ2-7; TCRdb indicates TRBD1, and absent DNA this call remains unverified. Germline V gives CDR1 LNHDA, CDR2 SQIVND (reference sequence). The CDR3 covers 15 residues. CDR3 sequence: CASSISGVTSYEQYF. Full variable domain (missing parts from reference TRBV19 and TRBJ2-7): DGGITQSPKYLFRKEGQNVTLSCEQNLNHDAMYWYRQDPGQGLRLIYYSQIVNDFQKGDIAEGYSVSREKKESFPLTVTSAQKNPTAFYLCASSISGVTSYEQYFGPGTRLTVT.